A single sample is the source of the 24 T cell receptor beta chains below, sequenced in a study of cytomegalovirus exposure and HLA in healthy donors. The PCR contained 60 Vbeta and 13 Jbeta primers. Using immunoSEQ multiplex PCR, the repertoire was profiled, and TCRdb retains in-frame clones only, with some absent. This table holds around 82,000 clones, about four fifths found once. Sequencing was performed on PBMCs. These receptors all stem from a male donor in good health and CMV-seropositive.

The table lists this clone with a few counts. The chain joins TRBV5-6 to TRBJ1-1, with D possibly matching TRBD1 (6 bases). This CDR3 region has 15 residues. Between the trimmed V and J ends, which lost 4 bases and 1 base, there was a span of 14 bases. Germline-derived CDR1 and CDR2 are SGHDT and YYEEEE. The CDR3, as DNA: TGTGCCAGCAGCGGAGCGGGACACTCGAACACTGAAGCTTTCTTT. Translation gives CASSGAGHSNTEAFF.

V usage is TRBV15 and J usage is TRBJ1-1; D perhaps matches TRBD1 (6 bases). Germline loops: CDR1 LNHNV, CDR2 YYDKDF (reference sequence). V was pared by 1 base and J by 6 bases, with 15 bases between. The CDR3 has 15 residues. The CDR3 nucleotides read TGTGCCACCAGCAGAGTTGTCAGGGGAAAGTCTGAAGCTTTCTTT. It yields the protein CATSRVVRGKSEAFF.

V usage is TRBV5-1 and J usage is TRBJ2-7; 9 positions agree with TRBD2. The CDR3 spans 17 residues. J gave up 9 bases and V 0 bases, and 16 bases lay outside the gene matches. Looked up from germline, CDR1 is SGHRS and CDR2 is YFSETQ. CDR3 amino acids: CASSLAVGAGGRFWQYF. Here the CDR3 DNA reads TGCGCCAGCAGCTTGGCGGTGGGAGCGGGAGGAAGATTCTGGCAGTACTTC.

V usage is TRBV5-1 and J usage is TRBJ2-1, with TRBD2 matching 8 bases. CDR3 length equals 17 residues. The germline CDR1 and CDR2 sequences are SGHRS and YFSETQ. V was clipped by 0 bases and J by 3 bases; unmatched bases: 8. The CDR3: CASSLEMGGGYYNEQFF. For the CDR3, the DNA is TGCGCCAGCAGCTTGGAGATGGGCGGGGGGTACTACAATGAGCAGTTCTTC.

This chain joins TRBV10-3 and TRBJ2-3; 9 bases align to TRBD1. CDR3 length: 15 residues. J lost 2 bases, V lost 4 bases, and 4 bases had no gene match. CDR1 and CDR2 (germline): ENHRY, SYGVKD. CDR3 nucleotide sequence: TGTGCCATCAGTGTGGGACAGGGCCACACAGATACGCAGTATTTT. It is translated as CAISVGQGHTDTQYF.

The chain employs TRBV11-3 and TRBJ2-1, with D possibly being TRBD2 (5 bases). Trimming removed 3 bases from V and 7 bases from J, with 19 bases in between. The germline V gene has CDR1 SGHNT and CDR2 YENEEA. This CDR3 comprises 16 residues. DNA for the CDR3: TGTGCCAGCAGCTTTGAACCCCCGGGGATTGGTAATGAGCAGTTCTTC. Encoded protein: CASSFEPPGIGNEQFF.

This clone appeared many times. The V gene is TRBV7-9, the J gene TRBJ2-2; 8 bases match TRBD1. Germline V lookup: CDR1 SEHNR, CDR2 FQNEAQ (reference sequence). V lost 5 bases, J lost 3 bases, and 14 bases stayed unmatched. There are 18 residues in the CDR3. The chain's CDR3 is CASSPRQGLVTDTGELFF. The DNA for the CDR3 is TGTGCCAGCAGCCCGCGACAGGGGCTAGTGACGGACACCGGGGAGCTGTTTTTT.

This sequence joins TRBV10-3 and TRBJ2-1, with 11 bases matching TRBD1. Germline V gene data show CDR1 as ENHRY and CDR2 as SYGVKD. The CDR3 totals 18 residues. After removal of 0 bases from V and 0 bases from J, the junction contained 4 bases not matched to a gene. The CDR3 DNA reads as TGTGCCATCAGTGAGTCCCTCGGGACAGGGGGCTCCTACAATGAGCAGTTCTTC. Translated: CAISESLGTGGSYNEQFF.

This chain connects TRBV5-4 to TRBJ2-2; D is undetermined. Trimming cost V 2 bases and J 1 base, with 6 bases left between them. Germline V gene sequence: CDR1 SGHNT, CDR2 YYREEE (reference sequence). This CDR3 is 14 amino acids long. The CDR3 loop reads CASSFSRNTGELFF. As DNA, the CDR3 is TGTGCCAGCAGCTTTAGCAGGAACACCGGGGAGCTGTTTTTT.

The V and J genes are TRBV27 and TRBJ2-7, with a weak D call TRBD1 (5 bases). Trimming took off 5 bases at V and 2 bases at J, with 10 bases between the two ends. Germline V gives CDR1 MNHEY, CDR2 SMNVEV (reference sequence). The CDR3 consists of 13 residues. The CDR3 coding sequence is TGTGCCAGCAGTCCACGACAGACCTACGAGCAGTACTTC. Translating gives CASSPRQTYEQYF.

The V call is TRBV25-1, the J call TRBJ1-6, with a possible D match to TRBD1 (6 bases). This CDR3 spans 18 amino acids. Trimming cost V 5 bases and J 1 base, with 18 bases left between them. Germline V gene sequence: CDR1 MGHDK, CDR2 SYGVNS. CDR3 amino acids: CASSPFAPQGSYNSPLHF. In DNA, the CDR3 is TGTGCCAGCAGTCCGTTTGCACCTCAGGGGTCCTATAATTCACCCCTCCACTTT.

This clone was observed a few times. The sample carries other DNA sequences with the same CDR3. This chain uses TRBV28 with TRBJ1-4; 8 nucleotides align to TRBD1. The CDR3 spans 14 residues. V was pared by 2 bases and J by 7 bases, with 3 bases of the junction left unmatched. The germline V gene encodes CDR1 MDHEN and CDR2 SYDVKM. The chain's CDR3 is CASSLAGTGEKLFF. As DNA, the CDR3 is TGTGCCAGCAGTTTAGCCGGGACAGGTGAAAAACTGTTTTTT.

CDR3 sequence (DNA): TGTGCCAGCAGTTTAAGTGGACAGGGCTATGGCTACACCTTC. Amino acids: CASSLSGQGYGYTF. V and J are TRBV28 and TRBJ1-2, with 8 bases fitting TRBD1. V trimming: 2 bases; J trimming: 4 bases; junction bases outside the gene matches: 3. This CDR3 is built from 14 residues. Germline CDR1 MDHEN, CDR2 SYDVKM.

Details on this clone: The junction and the germline gene differ at one end; a read error may be behind it. The rearrangement joins TRBV5-6 to TRBJ2-7, with D tentatively TRBD2 (5 bases). The CDR3 spans 13 residues. Germline V gene sequence: CDR1 SGHDT, CDR2 YYEEEE. The CDR3 region has the DNA TGTGCCAGCAGCTTTGGGAGCTCCTACGAGCGGTACTTC. Amino acid sequence: CASSFGSSYERYF. Variable domain in full (rest from reference TRBV5-6 and TRBJ2-7): DAGVTQSPTHLIKTRGQQVTLRCSPKSGHDTVSWYQQALGQGPQFIFQYYEEEERQRGNFPDRFSGHQFPNYSSELNVNALLLGDSALYLCASSFGSSYERYFGPGTRLTVT.

V usage is TRBV7-8 and J usage is TRBJ1-2; no definite D call. This CDR3 has 15 amino acids. In germline, CDR1 is SGHVS, CDR2 FQNEAQ. V was clipped by 2 bases and J by 1 base, with 11 bases between them. As DNA, the CDR3 is TGTGCCAGCAGCTTATGGTCCGCGGATAACTATGGCTACACCTTC. Its protein is CASSLWSADNYGYTF.

The chain combines TRBV15 with TRBJ2-7, with D possibly being TRBD1 (6 bases). V gave up 5 bases and J gave up 0 bases, with 14 bases separating them. Germline V gene data show CDR1 as LNHNV and CDR2 as YYDKDF (reference sequence). The CDR3 length is 15 residues. CDR3 coding DNA: TGTGCCACCAGCCCGGCTGGGACAACCTCCTACGAGCAGTACTTC. As protein: CATSPAGTTSYEQYF.

The table lists this clone with a count of one. The chain is built from TRBV28 and TRBJ1-2; D uncertain. The V gene lost 2 bases and the J gene lost 7 bases, with 17 bases spanning the gap. Germline CDR1 MDHEN, CDR2 SYDVKM. CDR3 length: 15 residues. In DNA form, the CDR3 reads TGTGCCAGCAGTTTAGAGGGCATCCCAATCTTTGGCTACACCTTC. Translation: CASSLEGIPIFGYTF.

This chain connects TRBV12-5 to TRBJ1-3; TRBD1 aligns across 7 bases. The V segment lost 3 bases and the J segment 11 bases; nucleotides outside the gene matches: 4. In germline, CDR1 is LGHNT, CDR2 FRNRAP. The CDR3 sequence is 12 residues long. The CDR3 bases are TGTGCTAGTGGTTTCAACAGGGGTCCCATATATTTT. It is translated as CASGFNRGPIYF.

The chain has TRBV5-4 and TRBJ2-6; TRBD1 matches at 9 bases. This CDR3 region has 19 residues. Germline lookup yields CDR1 SGHNT and CDR2 YYREEE (reference sequence). Germline trimming cut 1 base from V and 0 bases from J; bases unmatched to any gene: 8. CDR3 coding DNA: TGTGCCAGCAGCTTGAGTATGGGACAGGGAGTCTCTGGGGCCAACGTCCTGACTTTC. Its protein product is CASSLSMGQGVSGANVLTF.

This clone was detected once. This rearrangement joins TRBV11-1 to TRBJ2-5, with D tentatively TRBD2 (6 bases). This CDR3 is built from 14 residues. Germline CDR1 reads SGHAT; CDR2 reads FQDESV (reference sequence). With 4 bases removed from V and 5 bases from J, the gap between germline ends came to 14 bases. The CDR3, as DNA: TGTGCCAGCAGCTGGGCTGATGGGGGGGAGACCCAGTACTTC. Its protein is CASSWADGGETQYF.

This rearrangement joins TRBV5-5 to TRBJ2-7; tentative D call: TRBD1 (5 bases). CDR1 is SGHKS and CDR2 is YYEKEE in the germline V gene (reference sequence). This CDR3 has 14 residues. Trimming took off 6 bases at V and 2 bases at J, with 15 bases between the two ends. CDR3 bases: TGTGCCAGCATTAACCCAGGGTTAACCTACGAGCAGTACTTC. As protein: CASINPGLTYEQYF.

V and J are TRBV6-5 and TRBJ1-3; the D gene is possibly TRBD1 (5 bases). CDR3 size: 16 residues. With 4 bases removed from V and 0 bases from J, the gap between germline ends came to 13 bases. Germline loops: CDR1 MNHEY, CDR2 SVGAGI. As DNA, the CDR3 is TGTGCCAGCAGTTGGGGCCCTAGGGTCTCTGGAAACACCATATATTTT. It codes for CASSWGPRVSGNTIYF.

The CDR3 region has the DNA TGTGCCAGTACTCCCCGGGACAACTCCTATAATTCACCCCTCCACTTT. It is translated as CASTPRDNSYNSPLHF. The chain joins TRBV19 to TRBJ1-6, with D possibly being TRBD1 (6 bases). Germline V gives CDR1 LNHDA, CDR2 SQIVND (reference sequence). The CDR3 runs 16 residues. Trimming shortened V by 7 bases and J by 0 bases, and 13 bases separated the two germline ends.

CDR3 bases: TGCGCCAGCAGCTTGGCCGCAGGGCAATCGGAAGCTTTCTTT. Amino acid sequence: CASSLAAGQSEAFF. This chain links TRBV5-1 with TRBJ1-1, with D possibly being TRBD1 (5 bases). The CDR3 totals 14 residues. V was pared by 0 bases and J by 8 bases, with 14 bases between. The germline gives CDR1 SGHRS, CDR2 YFSETQ.